The rows below give T cell receptor beta chains drawn from one sample of a study of blood T cell repertoires in COVID-19. The repertoire was sequenced with immunoSEQ multiplex PCR; TCRdb's copy has only in-frame clones and lacks some. The sample yields 25,000 to 35,000 clones, about 91% seen once. Sequenced sample: peripheral blood. These receptors came from a man aged 50 or older with active COVID-19. CDR3s include the opening cysteine and the closing phenylalanine or tryptophan. Each record gives: D gene, J gene, V gene, clone size, CDR3 DNA, CDR3 protein. D genes are given only for firm matches. The size of a clone is reported for some rows only, either as once, few or many, or as a class for expanded clones.

D: -; J: TRBJ2-5; V: TRBV27; size: -; DNA: TGTGCCAGCAGTTCCCTCCGCGGGCCCCAAGAGACCCAGTACTTC; CDR3: CASSSLRGPQETQYF
D: -; J: TRBJ2-2; V: TRBV7-2; size: -; DNA: TGTGCCAGCAGCTTACAGGGGACCGGGGAGCTGTTTTTT; CDR3: CASSLQGTGELFF
D: TRBD2; J: TRBJ2-3; V: TRBV6-4; size: -; DNA: TGTGCCAGCAGTCCCGGTGGACTAGGAAAGGCAGATACGCAGTATTTT; CDR3: CASSPGGLGKADTQYF
D: -; J: TRBJ2-3; V: TRBV27; size: -; DNA: TGTGCCATCCTCGGTCCAGATACGCAGTATTTT; CDR3: CAILGPDTQYF
D: TRBD1; J: TRBJ1-5; V: TRBV6-5; size: -; DNA: TGTGCCAGCAGAGCAACAGGGGGCCGAAGTCAGCCCCAGCATTTT; CDR3: CASRATGGRSQPQHF
D: TRBD2; J: TRBJ2-1; V: TRBV28; size: once; DNA: TGTGCCACCAAGACTAGCGGGAGGCGGAGAAATGAGCAGTTCTTC; CDR3: CATKTSGRRRNEQFF
D: TRBD1; J: TRBJ2-1; V: TRBV5-1; size: -; DNA: TGCGCCAGCAGCCCAGAAACGGGACAGGGGTTTTCGCAACACCTTATACACAATGAGCAGTTCTTC; CDR3: CASSPETGQGFSQHLIHNEQFF
D: TRBD2; J: TRBJ2-7; V: TRBV30; size: few; DNA: TGTGCCTGGACTAGCGGGATCTCCTACGAGCAGTACTTC; CDR3: CAWTSGISYEQYF
D: -; J: TRBJ1-2; V: TRBV5-1; size: -; DNA: TGCGCCAGCAGCCCGGACGCGGGGCCGAGCTATGGCTACACCTTC; CDR3: CASSPDAGPSYGYTF
D: -; J: TRBJ2-7; V: TRBV6-6; size: -; DNA: TGTGCCAGCAGTACCCCAGGCCGGGGTTCCTACGAGCAGTACTTC; CDR3: CASSTPGRGSYEQYF
D: -; J: TRBJ2-7; V: TRBV28; size: -; DNA: TGTGCCAGCAGTTCCATCATCGGGGAAGATGGCTACGAGCAGTACTTC; CDR3: CASSSIIGEDGYEQYF
D: TRBD2; J: TRBJ2-1; V: TRBV4-1; size: -; DNA: TGCGCCAGCAGCCAAGAGGGACTAGCGTCTAATGAGCAGTTCTTC; CDR3: CASSQEGLASNEQFF
D: TRBD2; J: TRBJ2-3; V: TRBV5-4; size: -; DNA: TGTGCCAGCAGCTTAGTCAGCGGGGGGTCCACAGATACGCAGTATTTT; CDR3: CASSLVSGGSTDTQYF
D: TRBD1; J: TRBJ2-7; V: TRBV29-1; size: few; DNA: TGCAGCGTTGTTATCGGGACAGGGGGCTCCGAGCAGTACTTC; CDR3: CSVVIGTGGSEQYF
D: -; J: TRBJ1-1; V: TRBV30; size: -; DNA: TGTGCCGGAGATCACCGTGCGGGCACTGAAGCTTTCTTT; CDR3: CAGDHRAGTEAFF
D: TRBD2; J: TRBJ2-7; V: TRBV6-5; size: -; DNA: TGTGCCAGCAGTCCATTAGCGGGACGCTACGAGCAGTACTTC; CDR3: CASSPLAGRYEQYF
D: TRBD2; J: TRBJ2-1; V: TRBV29-1; size: few; DNA: TGCAGCGCCAAACTAGCGGGAGTTTATGAGCAGTTCTTC; CDR3: CSAKLAGVYEQFF
D: TRBD1; J: TRBJ2-4; V: TRBV10-3; size: -; DNA: TGTGCCATCAGTTCCAACAGGGGTCTAGCCAAAAACATTCAGTACTTC; CDR3: CAISSNRGLAKNIQYF
D: -; J: TRBJ1-1; V: TRBV5-4; size: -; DNA: TGTGCCAGCAGTCGGGCGGGGGCGAAGAACACTGAAGCTTTCTTT; CDR3: CASSRAGAKNTEAFF